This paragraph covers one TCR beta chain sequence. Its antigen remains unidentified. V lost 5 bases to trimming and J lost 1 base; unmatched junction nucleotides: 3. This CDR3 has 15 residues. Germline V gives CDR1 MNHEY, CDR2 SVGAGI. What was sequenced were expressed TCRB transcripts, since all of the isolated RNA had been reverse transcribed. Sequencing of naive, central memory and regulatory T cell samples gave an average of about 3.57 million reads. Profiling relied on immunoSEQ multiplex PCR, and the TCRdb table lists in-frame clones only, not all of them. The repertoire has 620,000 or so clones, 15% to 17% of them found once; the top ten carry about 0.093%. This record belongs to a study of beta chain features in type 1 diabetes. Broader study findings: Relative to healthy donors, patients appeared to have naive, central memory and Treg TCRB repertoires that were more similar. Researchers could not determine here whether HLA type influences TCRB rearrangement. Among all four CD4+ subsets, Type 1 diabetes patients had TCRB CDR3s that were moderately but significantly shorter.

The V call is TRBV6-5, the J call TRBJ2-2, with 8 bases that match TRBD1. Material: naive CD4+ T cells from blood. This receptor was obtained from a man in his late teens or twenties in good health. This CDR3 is CASSRDRRNTGELFF. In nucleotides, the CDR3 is TGTGCCAGCAGTCGGGACAGGAGGAACACCGGGGAGCTGTTTTTT.